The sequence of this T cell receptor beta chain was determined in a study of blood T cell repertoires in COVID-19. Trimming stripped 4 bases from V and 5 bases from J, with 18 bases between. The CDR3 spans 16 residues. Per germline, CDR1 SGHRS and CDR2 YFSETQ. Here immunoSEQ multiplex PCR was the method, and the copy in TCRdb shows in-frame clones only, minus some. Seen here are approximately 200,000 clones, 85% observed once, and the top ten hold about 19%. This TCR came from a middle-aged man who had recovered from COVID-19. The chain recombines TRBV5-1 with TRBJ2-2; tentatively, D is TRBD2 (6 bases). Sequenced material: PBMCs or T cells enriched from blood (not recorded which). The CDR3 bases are TGCGCCAGCAGCGCCCGCGGGCGGGACGGAACCGGGGAGCTGTTTTTT. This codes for CASSARGRDGTGELFF.